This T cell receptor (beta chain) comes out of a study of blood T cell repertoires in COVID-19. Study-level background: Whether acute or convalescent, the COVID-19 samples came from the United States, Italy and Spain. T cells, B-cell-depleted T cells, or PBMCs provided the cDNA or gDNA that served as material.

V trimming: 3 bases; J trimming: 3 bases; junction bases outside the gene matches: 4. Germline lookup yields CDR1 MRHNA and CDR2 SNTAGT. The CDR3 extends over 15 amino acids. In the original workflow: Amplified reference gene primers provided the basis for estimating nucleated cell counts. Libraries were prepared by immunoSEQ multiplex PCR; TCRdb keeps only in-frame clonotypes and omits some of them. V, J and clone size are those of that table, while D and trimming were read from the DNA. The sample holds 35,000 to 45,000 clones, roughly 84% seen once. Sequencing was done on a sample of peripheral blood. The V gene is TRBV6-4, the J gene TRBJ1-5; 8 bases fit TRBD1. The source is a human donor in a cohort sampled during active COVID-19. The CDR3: CASSDPRGLNQPQHF. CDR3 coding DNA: TGTGCCAGCAGTGATCCCAGGGGGCTCAATCAGCCCCAGCATTTT.